This T cell receptor beta chain was retrieved from a study of early T cells in non-severe SARS-CoV-2 infection (dated by TCRdb to the early 2020s). Regarding the research as a whole: Because TCR sequencing was done on bulk RNA from unsorted whole blood, the alpha and beta chains could not be paired. General findings and caveats noted by the study authors: Matching against VDJdb was skewed toward anti-spike CD8 responses, likely underestimated virus-specific expansions, and missed private and CD4 specificities.

The CDR1 and CDR2 encoded by the germline V gene (reference sequence) are DFQATT and SNEGSKA. The CDR3 runs 12 residues from the cysteine to the phenylalanine. The sequence is cut down to CDR3 DNA, 36 bases in frame from base 1. Between the V and J ends, shortened by 5 bases and 3 bases respectively, the junction contains 11 bases. Set within a cohort of healthcare workers in London, UK, this nested case-control study involved weekly PCR testing of nasopharyngeal swabs along with blood sampling. Healthcare workers were recruited between 23 and 31 March 2020, during the week of the UK lockdown, and were followed weekly for up to about 15 weeks. The library was made by 5' RACE. For sequencing, a NextSeq 500 was employed. To correct for sequencing error and PCR bias, the TCR library protocol tagged individual cDNA molecules with unique molecular identifiers. TCR alpha and beta chains were both sequenced, and the abundances of alpha and beta sequences in each sample were closely correlated with each other. Regarding the original processing steps: Decombinator V4 was used to annotate TCR sequences for V gene, J gene and CDR3. Expanded TCRs were defined as changing significantly between any two time points under a Poisson model with p below 0.0001. TCR abundances were normalised to the total number of TCRs sequenced per sample and expressed as counts per million. TRAV1-2 paired with TRAJ12, TRAJ20 or TRAJ33 defined MAIT TCRs, while TRAV10 paired with TRAJ18 defined iNKT TCRs. A search of VDJdb, accessed on 1 November 2021, was run for TCRs annotated to CMV, EBV and SARS-CoV-2, with TCRs annotated for multiple antigens excluded. TCRdb ran its own pipeline on the public reads, namely fastp trimming at Q25 and MiXCR clone calling, and kept in-frame beta chains. CDR3 protein duplicates are merged, each entry listing the most common genes and DNA. None of the V and J calls come from the authors' own analysis; TCRdb made them. The sample table contains 95,000 to 150,000 distinct CDR3 sequences; only one count was recorded for 15% of them. 21% of the sample rests with the top ten.

In regard to this clonotype: It has no known antigen specificity. No base qualities exist here, and no much larger clone lies one base off it.

The sequencing input was whole blood. The sequence links TRBV20-1 to TRBJ2-7; too little of a D gene remains to name it. The TCR sequence derives from an adult who was a healthcare worker with PCR-confirmed SARS-CoV-2 infection or an uninfected control (not recorded which). The CDR3 in this case is CSASQDLYEQYF. The DNA is as follows: TGCAGTGCTTCTCAGGACCTCTACGAGCAGTACTTC.